What follows describes a single T cell receptor (beta chain). The sample comes from a study of blood T cell repertoires in COVID-19. Study as a whole: Donors in Cohort 3 counted as recovered after two negative PCRs, clearance, or symptom resolution. The origin of the acute and convalescent COVID-19 samples was the United States, Italy and Spain. In each case, the material was cDNA or gDNA derived from T cells, B-cell-depleted T cells, or PBMCs.

The CDR3 length is 12 residues. Trimming removed 6 bases at V and 8 bases at J, with 11 bases between. The method was immunoSEQ multiplex PCR; TCRdb's version includes in-frame clones alone and lacks a portion of them. The sample contains approximately 170,000 clones, 79% of which appear only once. This chain links TRBV12-3 or TRBV12-4 with TRBJ2-1; tentatively, D is TRBD1 (5 bases). This TCR derives from a woman in her seventies in a cohort exposed to, infected with or recovered from COVID-19 (not recorded which). Specimen: PBMCs or T cells enriched from blood (not recorded which). In DNA, the CDR3 is TGTGCCAGCAGAAGGGGTCCCGATGAGCAGTTCTTC. Its translation: CASRRGPDEQFF.